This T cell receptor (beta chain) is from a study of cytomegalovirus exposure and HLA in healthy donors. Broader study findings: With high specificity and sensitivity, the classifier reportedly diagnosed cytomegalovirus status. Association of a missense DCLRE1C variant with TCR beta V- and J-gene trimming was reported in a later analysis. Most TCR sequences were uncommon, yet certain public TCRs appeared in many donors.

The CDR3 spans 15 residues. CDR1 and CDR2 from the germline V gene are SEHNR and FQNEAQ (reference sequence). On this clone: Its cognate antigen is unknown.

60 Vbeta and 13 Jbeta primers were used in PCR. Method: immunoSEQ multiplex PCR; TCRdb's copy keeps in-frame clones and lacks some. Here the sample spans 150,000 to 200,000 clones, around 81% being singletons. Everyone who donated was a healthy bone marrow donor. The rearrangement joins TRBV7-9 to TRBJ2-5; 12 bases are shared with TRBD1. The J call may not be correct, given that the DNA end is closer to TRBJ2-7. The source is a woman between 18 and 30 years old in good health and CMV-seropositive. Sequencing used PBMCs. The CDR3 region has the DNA TGTGCCAGCAGCTTGCCGGGACAGGGGGCTCCCGAGCAGTACTTC. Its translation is CASSLPGQGAPEQYF.